This T cell receptor beta chain comes out of a study of shared clonotypes between healthy human individuals. CD45RA-negative memory and CD45RA+ naive subsets were split from the CD4+ cells. TCRdb's copy holds only in-frame clones and misses some; the assay was immunoSEQ multiplex PCR. The sample contains 850,000 to 1,200,000 clones, more than 65% of which appear only once. The CDR3 is made up of 15 amino acids. Trimming took 7 bases from V and 7 from J, leaving 20 bases between them. Germline V gene sequence: CDR1 MNHNY, CDR2 SVGAGI (reference sequence). The sample was memory CD4+ T cells sorted from blood. Subset reported: CD45RA-negative fraction. V usage is TRBV6-6 and J usage is TRBJ1-3, with TRBD1 as a possible D gene (5 bases). This TCR derives from a man aged 18 to 29 in good health. As DNA, the CDR3 is TGTGCCAGCATCTTTAAGGGCAGGGATTCCAACACCATATATTTT. Encoded protein: CASIFKGRDSNTIYF.